The entry that follows covers one T cell receptor (beta chain) sequence. This CDR3 is 15 amino acids long. In germline, CDR1 is MGHRA, CDR2 YSYEKL. V gave up 1 base and J gave up 1 base, with 7 bases separating them. The data stem from a study of T cells in localized non-small cell lung cancer. Profiled with immunoSEQ multiplex PCR; TCRdb holds only in-frame clones, not every one. The sample lists around 30,000 clones; approximately 90% were seen once. Sequencing was performed on peripheral blood, taken before any cancer treatment. The receptor was isolated from a male donor at least 60 years old with stage I lung adenocarcinoma. The V gene is TRBV4-1, the J gene TRBJ1-4; no definite D call. The CDR3 DNA is TGCGCCAGCAGCCAAGGATCTTTAACTAATGAAAAACTGTTTTTT. Translation gives CASSQGSLTNEKLFF.